These 32 T cell receptor beta chains came from one sample sequenced in a study of metastatic and nonmetastatic thyroid tumors. TCRdb re-clonotyped the PCR reads through MiXCR. The sample carries about 32,000 clones, around a fifth recorded once. Every patient underwent thyroid surgery untreated. The sequenced sample consisted of blood. The source of these receptors is a female donor with papillary thyroid cancer or a benign thyroid nodule (not recorded which). Some clones in this sample may be carry-over from other donors' samples.

V and J are TRBV6-1 and TRBJ2-3; 9 bases agree with TRBD1. The ends lost 5 bases at V and 4 bases at J; junction bases unmatched: 4. Germline V lookup: CDR1 MNHNS, CDR2 SASEGT. CDR3 length: 14 amino acids. The CDR3 sequence: CASSQDRGSDTQYF. DNA for the CDR3: TGTGCCAGCAGTCAGGACAGGGGTTCAGATACGCAGTATTTT.

In this sample, this clone turned up many times. This rearrangement joins TRBV5-1 to TRBJ1-2, with 8 nucleotides matching TRBD1. Germline assignment: CDR1 SGHRS and CDR2 YFSETQ. The CDR3 consists of 14 residues. V trimming: 4 bases; J trimming: 4 bases; junction bases outside the gene matches: 6. CDR3 loop: CASSLDRVGYGYTF. CDR3 sequence (DNA): TGCGCCAGCAGCCTGGACAGGGTGGGCTATGGCTACACCTTC.

This clone has just a few counts. This chain connects TRBV6-6 to TRBJ1-2; TRBD1 is a possible D gene (6 bases). V was trimmed by 0 bases and J by 0 bases, leaving 17 bases between them. The CDR3 length is 18 residues. CDR1 MNHNY and CDR2 SVGAGI come from the germline V gene (reference sequence). The CDR3 coding sequence is TGTGCCAGCAGTTACTCAGCAGGGGCCACAGGAGCTAACTATGGCTACACCTTC. Translation gives CASSYSAGATGANYGYTF.

The chain uses TRBV5-1 and TRBJ2-1; unclear D gene. CDR3 size: 14 residues. The V end lost 0 bases, the J end lost 1 base, and 5 bases lay between the germline ends. The germline V gene has CDR1 SGHRS and CDR2 YFSETQ. CDR3 coding DNA: TGCGCCAGCAGCTTGGTGGGTTCCTACAATGAGCAGTTCTTC. Its translation is CASSLVGSYNEQFF.

The table lists this clone with many counts. The gene calls are TRBV18 and TRBJ1-2, with D possibly TRBD1 on 5 matching bases. The germline V gene has CDR1 KGHSH and CDR2 LQKENI. CDR3 length: 15 residues. The germline V and J ends were trimmed by 4 bases and 3 bases, with 15 bases remaining between them. CDR3 sequence reads: CASSLKIGTDYGYTF. CDR3 DNA: TGTGCCAGCTCACTTAAAATCGGGACGGACTATGGCTACACCTTC.

This clone has just a few counts. The chain couples TRBV15 to TRBJ2-2; a weak D match, TRBD2 (6 bases). The CDR3 length is 16 residues. The germline V gene has CDR1 LNHNV and CDR2 YYDKDF (reference sequence). Trimming removed 8 bases from V and 9 bases from J, with 25 bases in between. The CDR3, as DNA: TGTGCCACCGAGTCCCCGTTGGCGGGGAACGGCCGGGAGCTGTTTTTT. Its translation: CATESPLAGNGRELFF.

This clone came up a few times. V is TRBV27 and J is TRBJ1-5; the D is unclear. The V gene lost 0 bases and the J gene lost 4 bases, with 7 bases spanning the gap. The CDR3 extends over 14 amino acids. CDR1 is MNHEY and CDR2 is SMNVEV in the germline V gene (reference sequence). CDR3 DNA: TGTGCCAGCAGTTTATCGAGCTTTAATCAGCCCCAGCATTTT. It is translated as CASSLSSFNQPQHF.

The J gene is TRBJ2-7, the V gene TRBV19; no reliable D call. CDR1 LNHDA and CDR2 SQIVND come from the germline V gene (reference sequence). This CDR3 has 13 residues. The V end lost 5 bases, the J end lost 4 bases, and 12 bases lay between the germline ends. Here the CDR3 DNA reads TGTGCCAGTAGTTTAAGTTGGCAGTACGAGCAGTACTTC. This encodes CASSLSWQYEQYF.

The chain carries TRBV7-2 and TRBJ2-7; 9 nucleotides agree with TRBD2. The CDR3 runs to 14 residues. Germline V lookup: CDR1 SGHTA, CDR2 FQGNSA. The trim removed 6 bases at V and 4 bases at J, leaving 7 bases unmatched. CDR3 bases: TGTGCCAGCAGGGGAGGCGGGAGGGCTTACGAGCAGTACTTC. Residues: CASRGGGRAYEQYF.

This chain connects TRBV20-1 to TRBJ2-3; a possible D gene is TRBD2 (5 bases). Trimming pared 3 bases from V and 1 base from J, leaving 14 bases between. Germline V gene lookup returns CDR1 DFQATT and CDR2 SNEGSKA (reference sequence). The CDR3 totals 15 residues. The CDR3 here is CSARPLARGTDTQYF. The CDR3 DNA reads as TGCAGTGCTAGGCCCCTAGCCCGGGGCACAGATACGCAGTATTTT.

This clone was counted many times. The chain combines TRBV5-6 with TRBJ2-1; 9 positions agree with TRBD1. Per germline, CDR1 SGHDT and CDR2 YYEEEE. The V gene end was trimmed by 4 bases and the J gene end by 8 bases; junction bases not matched to a gene: 16. This CDR3 has 17 residues. In DNA, the CDR3 is TGTGCCAGCAGCACCGTTCTTACAGGGGGCCCCGGGGATGAGCAGTTCTTC. Translated: CASSTVLTGGPGDEQFF.

This chain joins TRBV19 and TRBJ1-2, with 9 bases aligning to TRBD1. Looked up from germline, CDR1 is LNHDA and CDR2 is SQIVND (reference sequence). The J segment lost 9 bases and the V segment lost 3 bases, leaving 8 bases of the junction unmatched. The CDR3 runs to 14 residues. CDR3 nucleotides: TGTGCCAGTAGTATTCTGGGACAGGGTGTTAGCTACACCTTC. Translated, it gives CASSILGQGVSYTF.

The table lists this clone with many counts. This chain connects TRBV5-1 to TRBJ2-7; 8 bases map to TRBD1. Trimming took 5 bases from V and 5 from J; bases not matched to a gene: 12. Per germline, CDR1 SGHRS and CDR2 YFSETQ. The CDR3 has 15 residues. CDR3 coding DNA: TGCGCCAGCAGTCCAAACCCTACAGGGGGGAACGAGCAGTACTTC. Amino acid sequence: CASSPNPTGGNEQYF.

There are many counts of this clone. The chain carries TRBV19 and TRBJ1-4; no definite D call. Between the trimmed V and J ends, which lost 3 bases and 8 bases, there was a span of 7 bases. Germline V gives CDR1 LNHDA, CDR2 SQIVND (reference sequence). This CDR3 is 12 amino acids long. CDR3 nucleotide sequence: TGTGCCAGTAGTATCCGACCCGAAAAACTGTTTTTT. It specifies CASSIRPEKLFF.

The V call is TRBV28, the J call TRBJ2-2; TRBD1 aligns across 12 bases. CDR3 size: 16 residues. V was clipped by 5 bases and J by 5 bases; unmatched bases: 6. Germline V CDR1 and CDR2: MDHEN, SYDVKM. The CDR3 DNA follows: TGTGCCAGCAGTGCCGGGACAGGGGGCCGGACCGGGGAGCTGTTTTTT. It specifies CASSAGTGGRTGELFF.

This clone was counted at least ten times. The genes are TRBV13 and TRBJ2-4; D remains unclear. The CDR3 runs 17 residues. Germline CDR1 PRHDT, CDR2 FYEKMQ (reference sequence). The germline V and J ends were trimmed by 5 bases and 0 bases, with 17 bases remaining between them. Here the CDR3 reads CASSILTDLLAKNIQYF. The DNA for the CDR3 is TGTGCCAGCAGCATTCTGACCGACCTTCTAGCCAAAAACATTCAGTACTTC.

This clone has ten or more counts. The chain employs TRBV20-1 and TRBJ1-1, with 10 bases identical to TRBD1. CDR3 length: 12 residues. V dropped 3 bases and J dropped 7; count of bases not matched to a gene: 2. Germline CDR1 is DFQATT and CDR2 is SNEGSKA (reference sequence). CDR3 DNA sequence: TGCAGTGCTAGGACAGGGGGCGTTGAAGCTTTCTTT. Residues: CSARTGGVEAFF.

The chain recombines TRBV11-2 with TRBJ2-1; D ambiguous. The ends were cut back, 1 base at V and 7 bases at J, with 8 bases in the middle. The CDR3 is made up of 13 amino acids. Germline CDR1 is SGHAT and CDR2 is FQNNGV. This chain's CDR3 is CASSLGGGNEQFF. CDR3 coding DNA: TGTGCCAGCAGCTTAGGGGGTGGAAATGAGCAGTTCTTC.

This clone appeared a single time. The chain is built from TRBV6-2 or TRBV6-3 and TRBJ2-7, with TRBD1 matching over 9 bases. After removal of 4 bases from V and 0 bases from J, the junction contained 10 bases not matched to a gene. In germline, CDR1 is MNHEY, CDR2 SVGEGT. The CDR3 is 17 residues long. The CDR3 DNA reads TGTGCCAGCAGTTTCGAATCACAGGGGGCCGGCTCCTACGAGCAGTACTTC. Translated, it gives CASSFESQGAGSYEQYF.

This clone has more than one count but fewer than ten. At the DNA level, this CDR3 is encoded by other sequences in the same sample as well. The rearrangement joins TRBV6-1 to TRBJ2-7; D perhaps matches TRBD2 (5 bases). The CDR3 spans 12 residues. Trimming cost V 8 bases and J 1 base, with 9 bases left between them. Germline V gene data show CDR1 as MNHNS and CDR2 as SASEGT. The CDR3 loop reads CASRGGSYEQYF. The CDR3 nucleotides read TGTGCCAGCCGAGGCGGGTCCTACGAGCAGTACTTC.

The table lists this clone with a few counts. The chain carries TRBV6-1 and TRBJ2-3, with a tentative D call TRBD2 (5 bases). The CDR3 sequence is 13 residues long. Germline CDR1 is MNHNS and CDR2 is SASEGT. Trimming left V 5 bases short and J 3 bases short, with 9 bases between. The CDR3 protein is CASSSRETDTQYF. The CDR3 DNA reads as TGTGCCAGCAGTAGCCGGGAAACAGATACGCAGTATTTT.

The sample holds a few counts of this clone. A much more abundant neighbour one base away suggests this may be a read error. Other DNA sequences in the sample encode the same CDR3. The rearrangement links TRBV2 to TRBJ1-4, with D possibly TRBD1 on 5 matching bases. V was shortened by 7 bases and J by 8 bases, with 14 bases between the two germline ends. In germline, CDR1 is SNHLY, CDR2 FYNNEI. CDR3 length: 13 residues. Here the CDR3 DNA reads TGTGCCAGCACGGGGCAGGGAGGAGAAAAACTGTTTTTT. Amino acid sequence: CASTGQGGEKLFF.

In this sample, this clone turned up many times. With a much larger clone just one base away, this may be a read error. Other nucleotide sequences from this sample produce the same CDR3. The gene calls are TRBV11-2 and TRBJ2-5; no clear D gene. Germline-derived CDR1 and CDR2 are SGHAT and FQNNGV. This CDR3 contains 14 residues. The CDR3 bases are TGTGCCAGCAGCTTAATGACCCAGTCGGAGACTCAGTACTTC. Translated, it gives CASSLMTQSETQYF.

This clone has a count of ten or more. The chain combines TRBV27 with TRBJ1-1, with a tentative D call TRBD1 (5 bases). The CDR3 is made up of 15 amino acids. Trimming took off 4 bases at V and 4 bases at J, with 16 bases between the two ends. Germline lookup yields CDR1 MNHEY and CDR2 SMNVEV (reference sequence). The CDR3 nucleotides read TGTGCCAGCAGTTCCGCGGGACTCCGCGGCACTGAAGCTTTCTTT. It is translated as CASSSAGLRGTEAFF.

In this sample, this clone turned up many times. J is TRBJ2-3 and V is TRBV9; D is undetermined. Germline V CDR1 and CDR2: SGDLS, YYNGEE. The CDR3 has 13 residues. V lost 4 bases and J 3 bases, leaving 9 bases between the germline ends. CDR3 sequence reads: CASSIVGTDTQYF. The CDR3 region has the DNA TGTGCCAGCAGCATAGTGGGTACAGATACGCAGTATTTT.

This clone was seen repeatedly, ten times or more. The chain employs TRBV7-8 and TRBJ2-7; maybe TRBD1 (5 bases). V lost 5 bases and J 2 bases, leaving 7 bases between the germline ends. This CDR3 has 12 residues. From germline, CDR1 is SGHVS and CDR2 FQNEAQ. The CDR3 nucleotides are TGTGCCAGCAGCGACAGCACCTACGAGCAGTACTTC. This encodes CASSDSTYEQYF.

This clone was observed a handful of times. The sample has other DNA sequences that encode this CDR3 too. The chain joins TRBV6-6 to TRBJ2-2; no clear D gene. CDR1 and CDR2 (germline): MNHNY, SVGAGI (reference sequence). The CDR3 has 13 amino acids. V gave up 0 bases and J gave up 5 bases, with 4 bases separating them. The CDR3 bases are TGTGCCAGCAGTTACTCCGCGACCGGGGAGCTGTTTTTT. Translated: CASSYSATGELFF.

This clone came up many times. This chain connects TRBV18 to TRBJ2-5; TRBD2 matches at 8 bases. CDR1 and CDR2 from the germline V gene are KGHSH and LQKENI. V gave up 0 bases and J gave up 7 bases; unmatched junction bases: 1. This CDR3 comprises 13 residues. In DNA form, the CDR3 reads TGTGCCAGCTCACCACCCGCGGGGGGGACCCAGTACTTC. This gives the protein CASSPPAGGTQYF.

This clone was seen only a few times. The rearrangement uses TRBV6-1 and TRBJ1-1, with a possible D match to TRBD1 (6 bases). Germline CDR1 MNHNS, CDR2 SASEGT. Trimming took off 5 bases at V and 3 bases at J, with 13 bases between the two ends. The length of the CDR3 is 14 residues. The CDR3 reads CASSSDSADTEAFF. CDR3 in DNA: TGTGCCAGCAGTTCGGACAGTGCTGACACTGAAGCTTTCTTT.

The CDR3 sequence is CASSTGTGANYGYTF. The CDR3 nucleotides read TGTGCCAGCAGCACCGGGACAGGAGCTAACTATGGCTACACCTTC. The V gene is TRBV6-1, the J gene TRBJ1-2, with 8 bases fitting TRBD1. In germline, CDR1 is MNHNS, CDR2 SASEGT. Trimming took 6 bases from V and 0 from J; bases not matched to a gene: 6. The CDR3 extends over 15 amino acids.

The rearrangement uses TRBV6-1 and TRBJ2-7, with 7 bases fitting TRBD1. Germline lookup yields CDR1 MNHNS and CDR2 SASEGT. The trim removed 7 bases at V and 1 base at J, leaving 10 bases unmatched. This CDR3 is built from 15 residues. The DNA for the CDR3 is TGTGCCAGCATCGGAAGCGACAGGGCATCCTACGAGCAGTACTTC. Translation gives CASIGSDRASYEQYF.

V is TRBV20-1 and J is TRBJ1-2; D is unresolved. CDR3 length: 15 amino acids. The germline V gene has CDR1 DFQATT and CDR2 SNEGSKA (reference sequence). V was trimmed by 2 bases and J by 0 bases, leaving 13 bases between them. CDR3 protein: CSARSQHSANYGYTF. The CDR3 DNA is TGCAGTGCTAGAAGTCAGCACTCAGCTAACTATGGCTACACCTTC.